This T cell receptor (beta chain) was profiled in a study of neurological immune-mediated disorders. The CDR3 has 13 amino acids. The germline gives CDR1 SGHTA, CDR2 FQGNSA. V shed 6 bases and J 8 bases; nucleotides not matched to a gene: 7. The cDNA was produced through 5'RACE with 10-nucleotide random UMIs. TCRdb recomputed calls from the 5' RACE reads with MiXCR, one row per CDR3 protein. This sample has 110,000 or so distinct CDR3 sequences; roughly 3.4% occur once, and the top ten carry over 1%. Ten or more counts support this clonotype. The TCR sequence derives from a woman in her twenties or thirties with multiple sclerosis. J is TRBJ1-2 and V is TRBV7-2; 9 bases align to TRBD1. The source material was PBMCs. In DNA form, the CDR3 reads TGTGCCAGCAGATCCGGGACAGGGAGCGGCTACACCTTC. Its protein product is CASRSGTGSGYTF.